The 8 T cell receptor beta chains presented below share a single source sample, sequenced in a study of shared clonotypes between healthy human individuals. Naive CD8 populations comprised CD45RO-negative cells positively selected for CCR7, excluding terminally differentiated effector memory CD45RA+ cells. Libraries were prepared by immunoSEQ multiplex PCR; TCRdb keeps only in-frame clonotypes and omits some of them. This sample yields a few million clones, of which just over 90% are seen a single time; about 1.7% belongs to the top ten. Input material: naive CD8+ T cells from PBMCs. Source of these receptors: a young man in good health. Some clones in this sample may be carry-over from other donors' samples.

In DNA form, the CDR3 reads TGTGCCAGCAGCTTGGTGGGCAGGGCCTACGAGCAGTACTTC. It codes for CASSLVGRAYEQYF. The chain has TRBV5-5 and TRBJ2-7, with D perhaps TRBD1 (5 bases). Trimming removed 0 bases from V and 2 bases from J, with 9 bases in between. Germline V gene sequence: CDR1 SGHKS, CDR2 YYEKEE (reference sequence). CDR3 size: 14 residues.

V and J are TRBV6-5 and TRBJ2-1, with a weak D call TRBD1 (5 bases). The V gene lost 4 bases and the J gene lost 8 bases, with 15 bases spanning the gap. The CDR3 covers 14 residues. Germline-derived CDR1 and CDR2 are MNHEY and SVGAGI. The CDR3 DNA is TGTGCCAGCAGTTCAAGGGGCAGGCCGGATGAGCAGTTCTTC. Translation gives CASSSRGRPDEQFF.

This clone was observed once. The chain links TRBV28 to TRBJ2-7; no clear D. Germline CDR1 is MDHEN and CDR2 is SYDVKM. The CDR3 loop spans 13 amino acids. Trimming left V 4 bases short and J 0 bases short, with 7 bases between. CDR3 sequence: CASSSSSSYEQYF. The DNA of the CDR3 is TGTGCCAGCAGTTCCTCGAGCTCCTACGAGCAGTACTTC.

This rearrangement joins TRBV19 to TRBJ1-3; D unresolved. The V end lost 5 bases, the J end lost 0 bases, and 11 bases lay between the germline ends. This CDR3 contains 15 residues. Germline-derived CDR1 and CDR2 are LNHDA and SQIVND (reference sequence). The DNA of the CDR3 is TGTGCCAGTAGTCCCCACAGAGGCTCTGGAAACACCATATATTTT. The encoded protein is CASSPHRGSGNTIYF. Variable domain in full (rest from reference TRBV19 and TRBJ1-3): DGGITQSPKYLFRKEGQNVTLSCEQNLNHDAMYWYRQDPGQGLRLIYYSQIVNDFQKGDIAEGYSVSREKKESFPLTVTSAQKNPTAFYLCASSPHRGSGNTIYFGEGSWLTVV.

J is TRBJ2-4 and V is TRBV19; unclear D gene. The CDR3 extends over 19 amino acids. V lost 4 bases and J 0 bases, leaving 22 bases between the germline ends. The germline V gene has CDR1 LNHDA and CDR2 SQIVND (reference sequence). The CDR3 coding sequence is TGTGCCAGTAGTAGTATACGTCCAGACGTACCATTAGCCAAAAACATTCAGTACTTC. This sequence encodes CASSSIRPDVPLAKNIQYF.

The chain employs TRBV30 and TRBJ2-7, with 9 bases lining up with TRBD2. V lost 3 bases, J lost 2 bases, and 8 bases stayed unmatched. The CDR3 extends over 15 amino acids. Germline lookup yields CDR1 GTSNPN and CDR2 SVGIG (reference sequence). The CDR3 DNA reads TGTGCCTGGAGGCGGCTAGCGGGAAACCCCTACGAGCAGTACTTC. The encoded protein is CAWRRLAGNPYEQYF.

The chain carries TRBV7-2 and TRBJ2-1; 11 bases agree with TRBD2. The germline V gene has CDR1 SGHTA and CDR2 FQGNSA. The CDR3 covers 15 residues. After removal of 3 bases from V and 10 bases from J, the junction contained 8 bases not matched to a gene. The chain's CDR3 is CASSFSSGRAEEQFF. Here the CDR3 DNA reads TGTGCCAGCAGCTTTAGTAGCGGGAGGGCCGAGGAGCAGTTCTTC.

The CDR3 protein is CASRTPTRDKSSYEQYF. The CDR3 DNA reads as TGTGCCAGCAGAACTCCGACCCGGGACAAGTCGTCCTACGAGCAGTACTTC. This chain links TRBV11-3 with TRBJ2-7, with TRBD1 as a possible D gene (6 bases). This CDR3 contains 17 residues. Per the germline V gene, CDR1 is SGHNT and CDR2 is YENEEA. Trimming stripped 6 bases from V and 1 base from J, with 22 bases between.